This T cell receptor (beta chain) was recorded in a study of blood T cells in healthy people across ages. Whole-study results and caveats: Unknown donor CMV status possibly confounded expanded clonotype changes. With naive T cell percentage, TCR beta diversity showed a strong correlation.

The people who gave samples were healthy Caucasians from Russia, aged roughly 6 to 100. With a J-beta primer mix and a sample-barcoded 5' primer, a second PCR ran about 7 to 12 cycles. Each TCR beta cDNA got a 12-nucleotide random molecular identifier. TCRdb processed the 5' RACE reads anew with MiXCR; each CDR3 protein has one entry. The top ten hold 30% of the sample, which has over 600,000 distinct CDR3 sequences, 40% to 50% seen once. With respect to this clonotype: No antigen is known for it.

V was clipped by 5 bases and J by 4 bases, with 20 bases between them. Germline V gene sequence: CDR1 SGHTA, CDR2 FQGNSA. This CDR3 comprises 16 residues. This sequence was found in an elderly man in good health. Specimen: blood. This sequence joins TRBV7-2 and TRBJ2-5; maybe TRBD2 (5 bases). The CDR3 loop reads CASSPSGRVVGETQYF. As DNA, the CDR3 is TGTGCCAGCAGCCCAAGCGGTCGGGTGGTTGGAGAGACCCAGTACTTC. The variable domain in full, with the rest retrieved from reference TRBV7-2 and TRBJ2-5, is GAGVSQSPSNKVTEKGKDVELRCDPISGHTALYWYRQSLGQGLEFLIYFQGNSAPDKSGLPSDRFSAERTGGSVSTLTIQRTQQEDSAVYLCASSPSGRVVGETQYFGPGTRLLVL.